This T cell receptor beta chain was sequenced during a study of blood T cell repertoires in COVID-19. At the level of the study: COVID-19 samples from acute and convalescent phases originated in the United States, Italy and Spain. T cells, B-cell-depleted T cells, or PBMCs provided the cDNA or gDNA that served as material.

This clone was counted between two and nine times. Only in-frame clones appear in the TCRdb table, and some are missing; sequencing was by immunoSEQ multiplex PCR. The data contain 95,000 to 150,000 clones, 84% of them singletons. Germline V gene data show CDR1 as LNHDA and CDR2 as SQIVND (reference sequence). V was trimmed by 1 base and J by 4 bases, leaving 11 bases between them. The CDR3 totals 15 residues. V usage is TRBV19 and J usage is TRBJ1-5, with D perhaps TRBD1 (5 bases). This receptor was obtained from a woman aged 25 to 39 who had recovered from COVID-19. The sample was PBMCs or T cells enriched from blood (not recorded which). The CDR3 reads CASSIGPGTNQPQHF. DNA for the CDR3: TGTGCCAGTAGTATAGGACCGGGGACTAATCAGCCCCAGCATTTT.